The 31 T cell receptor beta chains below were found in one sample sequenced in a study of cytomegalovirus exposure and HLA in healthy donors. Libraries were prepared by immunoSEQ multiplex PCR; TCRdb keeps only in-frame clonotypes and omits some of them. The top ten hold around 2% of the sample, which has some 100,000 clones, 88% seen once. Sample: PBMCs. The receptors derive from a man aged 18 to 35 in good health and CMV-seronegative.

V gene TRBV19 combines with J gene TRBJ2-7, with TRBD1 matching 10 bases. Germline CDR1 and CDR2: LNHDA and SQIVND (reference sequence). Germline trimming cut 6 bases from V and 5 bases from J; bases unmatched to any gene: 10. The CDR3 loop spans 15 amino acids. CDR3 sequence reads: CASRRGQGRPNEQYF. The CDR3 DNA follows: TGTGCCAGTAGAAGGGGACAGGGGAGGCCCAACGAGCAGTACTTC.

The CDR3 nucleotides read TGTGCCAGCAGTGAAAGCCCCGGCACTGAAGCTTTCTTT. Translating gives CASSESPGTEAFF. This rearrangement joins TRBV2 to TRBJ1-1, with D hard to call. This CDR3 comprises 13 residues. Germline CDR1 SNHLY, CDR2 FYNNEI. Trimming took off 2 bases at V and 4 bases at J, with 8 bases between the two ends.

The gene calls are TRBV10-2 and TRBJ2-1, with a tentative D call TRBD2 (6 bases). The V end was cut by 2 bases, the J end by 6 bases, with 14 bases between. Germline-derived CDR1 and CDR2 are WSHSY and SAAADI. This CDR3 has 15 amino acids. This chain's CDR3 is CASSERLANGNEQFF. The CDR3 DNA reads as TGCGCCAGCAGTGAGCGTCTAGCGAACGGCAATGAGCAGTTCTTC.

The V gene is TRBV6-5, the J gene TRBJ1-5; possibly TRBD1 for D (5 bases). CDR3 length equals 15 residues. V lost 6 bases to trimming and J lost 6 bases, with 18 bases between them. Germline assignment: CDR1 MNHEY and CDR2 SVGAGI. CDR3 residues: CASSPGGGGIQPQHF. The CDR3 coding sequence is TGTGCCAGCAGCCCGGGCGGGGGGGGGATTCAGCCCCAGCATTTT.

V and J are TRBV7-2 and TRBJ1-4; 7 bases are a match to TRBD1. V shed 5 bases, J shed 8 bases, and the junction held 8 bases outside the gene matches. Germline V lookup: CDR1 SGHTA, CDR2 FQGNSA. CDR3 length equals 14 residues. CDR3 sequence (DNA): TGTGCCAGCAGCAGAGACAGGGCGGGCGAAAAACTGTTTTTT. It encodes CASSRDRAGEKLFF. Full variable domain (outside the CDR3, taken from reference TRBV7-2 and TRBJ1-4): GAGVSQSPSNKVTEKGKDVELRCDPISGHTALYWYRQSLGQGLEFLIYFQGNSAPDKSGLPSDRFSAERTGGSVSTLTIQRTQQEDSAVYLCASSRDRAGEKLFFGSGTQLSVL.

In its sample, this clone was seen once. The V gene is TRBV9, the J gene TRBJ2-1; 8 nucleotides agree with TRBD2. Trimming removed 2 bases from V and 6 bases from J; junction bases left unmatched: 4. Germline CDR1 is SGDLS and CDR2 is YYNGEE. This CDR3 contains 14 residues. The CDR3 loop reads CASSVSGSFNEQFF. CDR3 sequence (DNA): TGTGCCAGCAGCGTCAGCGGGAGTTTCAATGAGCAGTTCTTC.

V usage is TRBV7-9 and J usage is TRBJ1-1, with no clear D. V was shortened by 4 bases and J by 7 bases, with 10 bases between the two germline ends. The germline V gene encodes CDR1 SEHNR and CDR2 FQNEAQ (reference sequence). The CDR3 is made up of 12 amino acids. The CDR3 region has the DNA TGTGCCAGCAGCTCGCTTACATTTGAAGCTTTCTTT. It translates to CASSSLTFEAFF.

The gene calls are TRBV7-9 and TRBJ1-4; TRBD1 matches 8 bases. This CDR3 has 15 residues. V was clipped by 11 bases and J by 8 bases; unmatched bases: 16. CDR1 SEHNR and CDR2 FQNEAQ come from the germline V gene (reference sequence). CDR3 amino acids: CAGGFRRGQEEKLFF. The CDR3 DNA sequence: TGTGCCGGGGGGTTTCGTCGGGGACAGGAAGAAAAACTGTTTTTT. Complete variable domain (other parts from reference TRBV7-9 and TRBJ1-4): DTGVSQNPRHKITKRGQNVTFRCDPISEHNRLYWYRQTLGQGPEFLTYFQNEAQLEKSRLLSDRFSAERPKGSFSTLEIQRTEQGDSAMYLCAGGFRRGQEEKLFFGSGTQLSVL.

This clone was seen a few times. The CDR3 coding sequence is TGCGCCAGCAGTGCCAACTACGAGCAGTACTTC. Translated: CASSANYEQYF. V is TRBV10-1 and J is TRBJ2-7, with D unresolved. The germline CDR1 and CDR2 sequences are WNHNN and SYGVQD (reference sequence). The CDR3 extends over 11 amino acids. V shed 4 bases and J shed 3 bases, with 4 bases lying between them.

This clone was found a few times. This rearrangement joins TRBV5-5 to TRBJ1-5, with D possibly being TRBD1 (6 bases). V lost 0 bases and J 4 bases, leaving 11 bases between the germline ends. The CDR3 consists of 15 residues. The germline V gene has CDR1 SGHKS and CDR2 YYEKEE (reference sequence). This chain's CDR3 is CASSLAGQRNQPQHF. Here the CDR3 DNA reads TGTGCCAGCAGCTTGGCTGGACAGCGGAATCAGCCCCAGCATTTT. Together with reference TRBV5-5 and TRBJ1-5, the CDR3 gives the full variable domain: DAGVTQSPTHLIKTRGQQVTLRCSPISGHKSVSWYQQVLGQGPQFIFQYYEKEERGRGNFPDRFSARQFPNYSSELNVNALLLGDSALYLCASSLAGQRNQPQHFGDGTRLSIL.

V is TRBV27 and J is TRBJ2-7; TRBD1 matches 10 bases. The CDR3 is 13 amino acids. CDR1 and CDR2 (germline): MNHEY, SMNVEV (reference sequence). J gave up 5 bases and V 8 bases, and 6 bases lay outside the gene matches. The CDR3 reads CASRRDRGHEQYF. CDR3 coding DNA: TGTGCCAGCCGCCGGGACAGGGGCCACGAGCAGTACTTC.

This rearrangement joins TRBV9 to TRBJ2-7; no reliable D call. Per germline, CDR1 SGDLS and CDR2 YYNGEE. CDR3 length: 13 residues. Trimming shortened V by 0 bases and J by 2 bases, and 6 bases separated the two germline ends. CDR3 in amino acids: CASSVDSTYEQYF. DNA for the CDR3: TGTGCCAGCAGCGTAGACAGTACCTACGAGCAGTACTTC.

J is TRBJ1-4 and V is TRBV2; D gene ambiguous. The CDR3 runs 13 residues. V lost 8 bases, J lost 5 bases, and 12 bases lay in between. Germline CDR1 SNHLY, CDR2 FYNNEI. For the CDR3, the DNA is TGTGCCAGCGGCCGACGGGAGAATGAAAAACTGTTTTTT. As protein: CASGRRENEKLFF.

The J gene is TRBJ1-1, the V gene TRBV7-9; maybe TRBD1 (6 bases). Germline V gene data show CDR1 as SEHNR and CDR2 as FQNEAQ (reference sequence). Deletions cut 1 base from V and 1 base from J, with 7 bases between. This CDR3 is 14 amino acids long. CDR3 in DNA: TGTGCCAGCAGCTTAGGGGGGCGGAACACTGAAGCTTTCTTT. Residues: CASSLGGRNTEAFF.

V is TRBV9 and J is TRBJ2-2; 7 nucleotides agree with TRBD1. J was trimmed by 6 bases and V by 2 bases; bases with no gene match: 4. The CDR3 runs to 14 residues. From germline, CDR1 is SGDLS and CDR2 YYNGEE. CDR3 region: CASSVDRVPGELFF. CDR3 nucleotide sequence: TGTGCCAGCAGCGTCGACAGGGTTCCCGGGGAGCTGTTTTTT.

The rearrangement joins TRBV7-2 to TRBJ2-3; TRBD2 aligns across 11 bases. Trimming at V came to 10 bases and at J to 6 bases, leaving 15 bases not matched to a gene. The CDR3 sequence is 16 residues long. CDR1 SGHTA and CDR2 FQGNSA come from the germline V gene. The CDR3 spells CATQRASGGPGDTQYF. DNA for the CDR3: TGTGCCACTCAAAGGGCTAGCGGGGGGCCCGGGGATACGCAGTATTTT.

CDR3 amino acids: CASSIARVPNTEAFF. For the CDR3, the DNA is TGTGCCAGTAGTATAGCTCGGGTACCGAACACTGAAGCTTTCTTT. This chain connects TRBV19 to TRBJ1-1; D ambiguous. The germline V gene encodes CDR1 LNHDA and CDR2 SQIVND (reference sequence). The CDR3 is 15 amino acids. The germline V and J ends were trimmed by 1 base and 1 base, with 10 bases remaining between them.

V is TRBV6-5 and J is TRBJ1-3, with D maybe TRBD1 (6 bases). Germline assignment: CDR1 MNHEY and CDR2 SVGAGI. The CDR3 sequence is 14 residues long. Trimming removed 5 bases at V and 4 bases at J, with 12 bases between. DNA for the CDR3: TGTGCCAGCAGTCAGGGACATGAAGGAAACACCATATATTTT. Translation gives CASSQGHEGNTIYF.

This clone showed up just once. The J gene is TRBJ2-7, the V gene TRBV15, with 8 bases that match TRBD1. With V trimmed by 5 bases and J by 4 bases, 10 bases remained unmatched. Germline V gene data show CDR1 as LNHNV and CDR2 as YYDKDF (reference sequence). The CDR3 length is 15 residues. For the CDR3, the DNA is TGTGCCACCAGCGGAGGACAGGGACCTTTTTACGAGCAGTACTTC. Protein: CATSGGQGPFYEQYF.

CDR3 bases: TGCAGCGTTGCTCTACAGGGTGTGAACACTGAAGCTTTCTTT. It yields the protein CSVALQGVNTEAFF. This chain connects TRBV29-1 to TRBJ1-1; D perhaps matches TRBD1 (6 bases). The CDR3 extends over 14 amino acids. Germline CDR1 is SQVTM and CDR2 is ANQGSEA. V was pared by 4 bases and J by 0 bases, with 12 bases between.

The genes are TRBV27 and TRBJ2-6, with D maybe TRBD1 (6 bases). The V gene's germline CDR1 is MNHEY and CDR2 SMNVEV (reference sequence). The length of the CDR3 is 19 residues. Deletions cut 0 bases from V and 3 bases from J, with 18 bases between. CDR3 nucleotide sequence: TGTGCCAGCAGTTTATCAACAGGGTGGTCCCTAGGTGGGGCCAACGTCCTGACTTTC. Translation gives CASSLSTGWSLGGANVLTF.

This clone came up once. V and J are TRBV7-9 and TRBJ2-7, with a possible D match to TRBD1 (7 bases). Germline V CDR1 and CDR2: SEHNR, FQNEAQ (reference sequence). The CDR3 contains 13 residues. V lost 5 bases and J 5 bases, leaving 13 bases between the germline ends. The CDR3 region has the DNA TGTGCCAGCAGCGTCCAGGGGGGCCACGAGCAGTACTTC. It yields the protein CASSVQGGHEQYF. The full variable domain, with the rest looked up from reference TRBV7-9 and TRBJ2-7, is DTGVSQNPRHKITKRGQNVTFRCDPISEHNRLYWYRQTLGQGPEFLTYFQNEAQLEKSRLLSDRFSAERPKGSFSTLEIQRTEQGDSAMYLCASSVQGGHEQYFGPGTRLTVT.

The chain uses TRBV11-3 and TRBJ2-1; D call uncertain. Germline CDR1 reads SGHNT; CDR2 reads YENEEA. The CDR3 totals 14 residues. V was clipped by 5 bases and J by 6 bases, with 14 bases between them. CDR3 sequence (DNA): TGTGCCAGCAGCCGCGGCAGCCTGGGCAATGAGCAGTTCTTC. As protein: CASSRGSLGNEQFF.

V usage is TRBV5-4 and J usage is TRBJ1-6; D not resolved. Germline V gives CDR1 SGHNT, CDR2 YYREEE (reference sequence). V gave up 2 bases and J gave up 6 bases, with 12 bases separating them. The CDR3 consists of 15 residues. The DNA for the CDR3 is TGTGCCAGCAGCTTTCAGCAGGCTATTAATTCACCCCTCCACTTT. As protein: CASSFQQAINSPLHF.

This clone has more than one count but fewer than ten. This chain uses TRBV5-4 with TRBJ2-2; 8 bases are shared with TRBD2. Germline lookup yields CDR1 SGHNT and CDR2 YYREEE (reference sequence). Losses at the gene ends were 3 bases for V and 6 bases for J; bases not matched to a gene: 4. This CDR3 region has 14 residues. CDR3 amino acids: CASSSGLASGELFF. In DNA, the CDR3 is TGTGCCAGCAGCTCAGGACTAGCCTCCGGGGAGCTGTTTTTT.

V is TRBV15 and J is TRBJ2-3, with 11 bases matching TRBD2. The V gene end was trimmed by 0 bases and the J gene end by 4 bases; junction bases not matched to a gene: 3. Germline loops: CDR1 LNHNV, CDR2 YYDKDF (reference sequence). This CDR3 has 16 residues. Here the CDR3 DNA reads TGTGCCACCAGCAGAGATCTAGCGGGAGGCTCAGATACGCAGTATTTT. It codes for CATSRDLAGGSDTQYF.

This chain uses TRBV19 with TRBJ2-7; TRBD2 matches at 13 bases. This CDR3 is 16 amino acids long. V lost 6 bases to trimming and J lost 2 bases; unmatched junction nucleotides: 7. Germline loops: CDR1 LNHDA, CDR2 SQIVND (reference sequence). As DNA, the CDR3 is TGTGCCAGTAGCTTGACTAGCGGGAGGCCAACCTACGAGCAGTACTTC. Translation: CASSLTSGRPTYEQYF.

The J gene is TRBJ2-4, the V gene TRBV28; D is uncertain. Deletions cut 6 bases from V and 8 bases from J, with 8 bases between. The CDR3 has 11 residues. Germline CDR1 and CDR2: MDHEN and SYDVKM. CDR3 in DNA: TGTGCCAGCAGCTACGCCGACATTCAGTACTTC. The encoded protein is CASSYADIQYF.

In this sample, this clone turned up once. The sample carries other DNA sequences with the same CDR3. V is TRBV4-3 and J is TRBJ2-7, with D unclear. Germline V gene sequence: CDR1 LGHNA, CDR2 YSLEER. The V and J ends lost 0 bases and 4 bases respectively, with 4 bases between them. This CDR3 has 12 residues. CDR3: CASSQDRYEQYF. CDR3 DNA sequence: TGCGCCAGCAGCCAAGACCGTTACGAGCAGTACTTC.

This chain links TRBV10-3 with TRBJ2-7, with TRBD2 matching 7 bases. The CDR3 runs 15 residues. V lost 0 bases, J lost 2 bases, and 4 bases stayed unmatched. Germline V gene sequence: CDR1 ENHRY, CDR2 SYGVKD. DNA for the CDR3: TGTGCCATCAGTGAGTCCCTAGCGGTCGCCTACGAGCAGTACTTC. It translates to CAISESLAVAYEQYF.

The V call is TRBV7-9, the J call TRBJ2-7, with 7 bases matching TRBD2. Germline-derived CDR1 and CDR2 are SEHNR and FQNEAQ (reference sequence). This CDR3 has 14 residues. Trimming cost V 2 bases and J 4 bases; bases outside gene matches: 5. CDR3 sequence (DNA): TGTGCCAGCAGCTTAACGGGACTAAATTACGAGCAGTACTTC. Translating it yields CASSLTGLNYEQYF.